This T cell receptor beta chain derives from a study of blood T cell repertoires in COVID-19. The wider study: Acute and convalescent COVID-19 samples came from the United States, Italy and Spain. Sources were T cells, B-cell-depleted T cells, or PBMCs; the material itself was cDNA or gDNA.

Source study methods: Estimates of nucleated cell counts were drawn from the amplification of reference gene primers. Data came from immunoSEQ multiplex PCR; TCRdb stores just in-frame clones and leaves some out. That table gives V, J and clone size, and the DNA gave D and trimming. The table lists roughly 110,000 clones, more than 70% of them singletons. Germline V CDR1 and CDR2: SGHRS, YFSETQ. CDR3 length: 17 residues. V lost 0 bases and J lost 3; bases outside the gene matches: 10. The clonotype comes from a human donor in a cohort sampled during active COVID-19. This sequence joins TRBV5-1 and TRBJ2-7; TRBD2 aligns across 9 bases. The sample consisted of peripheral blood. The CDR3 DNA is TGCGCCAGCAGCTTGGAAGGTAGCGGGAGACCTATCTACGAGCAGTACTTC. Its translation is CASSLEGSGRPIYEQYF.